These T cell receptor beta chains were read from a single sample in a study of T-cell memory formation after mild COVID-19. Using its own MiXCR run on the 5' RACE reads, TCRdb lists one record per CDR3 protein. The data contain a few hundred thousand distinct CDR3 sequences, less than 25% of them singletons. Sample: PBMCs or a T cell subset sorted from them (not recorded which). These receptors were obtained from an adult woman who had mild COVID-19 (a few samples of this study predate the infection). Cell type and time point are not known. CDR3s include the opening cysteine and the closing phenylalanine or tryptophan. A D gene is named only where the DNA matches it firmly. Not every row has a clone size; where given, it reads once, few, many or a size class.

clone size	D gene	J gene	V gene	CDR3 DNA	CDR3 protein
few	TRBD1	TRBJ2-3	TRBV7-8	TGTGCCAGCAGCGACCGGGACAGGGGGCCCACAGATACGCAGTATTTT	CASSDRDRGPTDTQYF
once	-	TRBJ1-1	TRBV12-3/TRBV12-4	TGTGCCAGCAGTTTAATAGATGGGGGGACTGAAGCTTTCTTT	CASSLIDGGTEAFF
few	-	TRBJ2-5	TRBV7-9	TGTGCCAGCAGCTTAGAGACGGCACAGCTGGAGACCCAGTACTTC	CASSLETAQLETQYF
few	-	TRBJ2-1	TRBV12-3/TRBV12-4	TGTGCCAGCACTTTGTTGGGAAATGAGCAGTTCTTC	CASTLLGNEQFF
-	-	TRBJ2-1	TRBV5-1	TGCGCCAGCAGCTTGGACTCCGGTAGGGTGCAGTTCTTC	CASSLDSGRVQFF
-	TRBD1	TRBJ1-1	TRBV7-2	TGTGCCAGCAGCTACTGGACAGGGGTGGACACTGAAGCTTTCTTT	CASSYWTGVDTEAFF
few	-	TRBJ1-2	TRBV3-1	TGTGCCAGCAGCCCCGGAGACAGGCCCTTCTACACCTTC	CASSPGDRPFYTF
-	-	TRBJ1-2	TRBV6-1	TGTGCCAGCGAAACAGCTAACTATGGCTACACCTTC	CASETANYGYTF
-	-	TRBJ2-6	TRBV7-9	TGTGCCAGCAGCTTTCCCCCGATCGGTGGGGCCAACGTCCTGACTTTC	CASSFPPIGGANVLTF
-	TRBD2	TRBJ2-7	TRBV7-9	TGTGCCAGCAACGAGTGGGGGGGCTACGAGCAGTACTTC	CASNEWGGYEQYF
-	-	TRBJ1-1	TRBV6-5	TGTGCCAGCAGTTACTTTCCGGGGGCTGAAGCTTTCTTT	CASSYFPGAEAFF
-	TRBD2	TRBJ2-3	TRBV29-1	TGCAGCGTTGAGCCGGGAGGGCAGACAGATACGCAGTATTTT	CSVEPGGQTDTQYF
once	TRBD1	TRBJ1-5	TRBV24-1	TGTGCCACCAGTGATTCGACAGGGAACAATCAGCCCCAGCATTTT	CATSDSTGNNQPQHF
-	-	TRBJ2-1	TRBV18	TGTGCCAGCTCACCACCGGGCTCCGAGCAGTTCTTC	CASSPPGSEQFF
few	TRBD1	TRBJ2-2	TRBV29-1	TGCAGCGCCTTTACAGGGGTAAACACCGGGGAGCTGTTTTTT	CSAFTGVNTGELFF
-	-	TRBJ2-7	TRBV20-1	TGCAGTCACGTCCCGGGGGGCGTCTACGAGCAGTACTTC	CSHVPGGVYEQYF
-	-	TRBJ2-1	TRBV7-6	TGTGCCAGCAGCTTAACACGGGTCCTCGATTACAATGAGCAGTTCTTC	CASSLTRVLDYNEQFF
few	-	TRBJ1-1	TRBV5-1	TGCGCCAGCAGCTTGGCAATCAGGGGAGACACTGAAGCTTTCTTT	CASSLAIRGDTEAFF
-	TRBD2	TRBJ2-1	TRBV11-1	TGTGCCAGCAGGAGGACTAGCGGGGGGGCTGAGCAGTTCTTC	CASRRTSGGAEQFF
-	TRBD1	TRBJ1-5	TRBV28	TGTGCCAGCAGGAGTCGGGACAGGCTTAATCAGCCCCAGCATTTT	CASRSRDRLNQPQHF
-	TRBD2	TRBJ2-1	TRBV11-3	TGTGCCAGCAGCTTCCCCTTAGCGGGAGGGGGCAATGAGCAGTTCTTC	CASSFPLAGGGNEQFF
few	TRBD2	TRBJ2-3	TRBV3-1	TGTGCCAGCAGCCTCCCGGGACTAGGATTCACAGATACGCAGTATTTT	CASSLPGLGFTDTQYF
-	TRBD2	TRBJ2-1	TRBV24-1	TGTGCCACCAGTGACTGGACTAGCGGGGCTTACAATGAGCAGTTCTTC	CATSDWTSGAYNEQFF
many	-	TRBJ2-2	TRBV9	TGTGCCAGCAGCCCCCGAGTAGCGTCAAACACCGGGGAGCTGTTTTTT	CASSPRVASNTGELFF
-	-	TRBJ2-7	TRBV30	TGTGCCTGGAGTACCCTCAACTACGAGCAGTACTTC	CAWSTLNYEQYF
few	-	TRBJ2-5	TRBV11-3	TGTGCCAGCAGCTGGGTTGGGGTCGAGGACCTAGAGACCCAGTACTTC	CASSWVGVEDLETQYF
few	-	TRBJ2-5	TRBV24-1	TGTGCCACCAGTGAACCCAATCCCCCAGCTAGCCCAGAGACCCAGTACTTC	CATSEPNPPASPETQYF
few	TRBD1	TRBJ2-1	TRBV5-1	TGCGCCAGCGGACCCCGGGACAGGGTTATGGAGTTCTTC	CASGPRDRVMEFF
-	-	TRBJ2-1	TRBV5-1	TGCGCCAGCAGCTTGGACTCACGTTTCACCGGCAATGAGCAGTTCTTC	CASSLDSRFTGNEQFF
many	TRBD2	TRBJ2-7	TRBV7-2	TGTGCCAGCAGCCTCCTACTAGCGGGGGGGCGGCCCTACGAGCAGTACTTC	CASSLLLAGGRPYEQYF
-	TRBD2	TRBJ2-3	TRBV19	TGTGCCAGCCGGACTAGCGGAAGCCCGGTCACAGATACGCAGTATTTT	CASRTSGSPVTDTQYF
few	-	TRBJ2-6	TRBV12-3/TRBV12-4	TGTGCCAGCAGCCCCGGGGGTGGGGCCAACGTCCTGACTTTC	CASSPGGGANVLTF
many	-	TRBJ2-3	TRBV24-1	TGTGCCATCAGTGAGGGGGGGCAAGGCACAGATACGCAGTATTTT	CAISEGGQGTDTQYF
-	-	TRBJ1-1	TRBV15	TGTGCCACCAGCAGAGTTCCAGGGAGATTGAACACTGAAGCTTTCTTT	CATSRVPGRLNTEAFF
-	-	TRBJ2-7	TRBV4-3	TGCGCCAGCAGCCAAGAGGGCTTCTACGAGCAGTACTTC	CASSQEGFYEQYF
few	-	TRBJ2-3	TRBV5-1	TGCGCCAGCAGCCCGTGGGGGGCCACAGATACGCAGTATTTT	CASSPWGATDTQYF
few	-	TRBJ1-2	TRBV11-1	TGTGCCAGCAGCTCTCAGGGGCACCTCTATGGCTACACCTTC	CASSSQGHLYGYTF
-	TRBD2	TRBJ2-3	TRBV7-9	TGTGCCAGCAGCTCAACTAGCGGAACTAGCACAGATACGCAGTATTTT	CASSSTSGTSTDTQYF
-	TRBD1	TRBJ1-1	TRBV5-1	TGCGCCAGCAGCTTGGTGGCAGGGGGTCCCTTCTCTCACACTGAAGCTTTCTTT	CASSLVAGGPFSHTEAFF